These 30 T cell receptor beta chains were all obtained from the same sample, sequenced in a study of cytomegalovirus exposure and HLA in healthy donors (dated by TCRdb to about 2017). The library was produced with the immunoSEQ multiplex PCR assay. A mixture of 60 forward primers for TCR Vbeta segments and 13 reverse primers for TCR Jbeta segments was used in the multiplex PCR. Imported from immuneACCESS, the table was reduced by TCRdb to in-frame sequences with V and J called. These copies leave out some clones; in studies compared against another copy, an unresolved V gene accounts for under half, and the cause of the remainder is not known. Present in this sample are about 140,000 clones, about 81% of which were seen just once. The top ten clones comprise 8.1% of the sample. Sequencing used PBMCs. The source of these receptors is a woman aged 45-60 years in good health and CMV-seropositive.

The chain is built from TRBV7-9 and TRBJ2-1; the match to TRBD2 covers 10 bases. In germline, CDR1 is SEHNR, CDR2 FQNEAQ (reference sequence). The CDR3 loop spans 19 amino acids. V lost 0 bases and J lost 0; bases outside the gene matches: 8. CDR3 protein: CASSLASTSGSYSYNEQFF. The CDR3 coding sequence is TGTGCCAGCAGCTTAGCATCGACTAGCGGGTCCTACTCCTACAATGAGCAGTTCTTC.

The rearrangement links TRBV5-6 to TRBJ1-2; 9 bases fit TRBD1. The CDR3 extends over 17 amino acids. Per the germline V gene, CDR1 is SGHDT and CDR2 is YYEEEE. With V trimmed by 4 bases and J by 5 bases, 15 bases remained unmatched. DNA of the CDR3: TGTGCCAGCAGCCCGAGCCAGCGGACAGGGGATCGATATGGCTACACCTTC. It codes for CASSPSQRTGDRYGYTF.

The chain's CDR3 is CATSGLNYNSPLHF. The CDR3 nucleotides are TGTGCCACCTCGGGACTGAACTATAATTCACCCCTCCACTTT. This rearrangement joins TRBV19 to TRBJ1-6; D perhaps matches TRBD1 (5 bases). V was cut by 10 bases and J by 3 bases, with 13 bases left in between. CDR1 LNHDA and CDR2 SQIVND come from the germline V gene (reference sequence). This CDR3 is 14 amino acids long.

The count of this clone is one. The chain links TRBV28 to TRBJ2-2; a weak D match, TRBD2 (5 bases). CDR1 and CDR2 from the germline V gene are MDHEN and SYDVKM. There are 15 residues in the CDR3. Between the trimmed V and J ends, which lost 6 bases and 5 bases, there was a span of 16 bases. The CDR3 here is CASRIDGGRTGELFF. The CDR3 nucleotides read TGTGCCAGCAGGATAGATGGCGGGCGGACCGGGGAGCTGTTTTTT. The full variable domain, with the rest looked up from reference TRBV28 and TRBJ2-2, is DVKVTQSSRYLVKRTGEKVFLECVQDMDHENMFWYRQDPGLGLRLIYFSYDVKMKEKGDIPEGYSVSREKKERFSLILESASTNQTSMYLCASRIDGGRTGELFFGEGSRLTVL.

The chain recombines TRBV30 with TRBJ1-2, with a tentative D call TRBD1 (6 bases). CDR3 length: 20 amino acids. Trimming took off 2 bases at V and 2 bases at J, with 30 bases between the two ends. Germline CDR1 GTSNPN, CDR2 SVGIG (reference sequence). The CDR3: CAWSRGGRGGTGSGNYGYTF. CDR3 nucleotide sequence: TGTGCCTGGAGTAGGGGGGGTCGTGGGGGAACCGGGTCGGGAAACTATGGCTACACCTTC.

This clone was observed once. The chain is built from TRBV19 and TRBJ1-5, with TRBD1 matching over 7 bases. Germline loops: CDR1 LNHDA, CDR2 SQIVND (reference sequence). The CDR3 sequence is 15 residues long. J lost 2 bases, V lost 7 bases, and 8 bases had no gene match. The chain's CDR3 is CASNFFGQGNQPQHF. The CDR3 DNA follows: TGTGCCAGTAATTTTTTCGGACAGGGCAATCAGCCCCAGCATTTT.

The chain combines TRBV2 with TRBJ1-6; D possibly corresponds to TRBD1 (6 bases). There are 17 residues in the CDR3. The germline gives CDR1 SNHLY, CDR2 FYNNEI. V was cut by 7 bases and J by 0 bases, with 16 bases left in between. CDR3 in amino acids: CASNGQPESSYNSPLHF. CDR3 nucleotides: TGTGCCAGCAATGGACAGCCGGAAAGCTCCTATAATTCACCCCTCCACTTT.

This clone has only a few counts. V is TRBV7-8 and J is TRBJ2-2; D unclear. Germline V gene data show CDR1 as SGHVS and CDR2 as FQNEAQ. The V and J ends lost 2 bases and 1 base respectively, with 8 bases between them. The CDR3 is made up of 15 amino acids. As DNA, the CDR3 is TGTGCCAGCAGCTTATTCCTTCGGAACACCGGGGAGCTGTTTTTT. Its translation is CASSLFLRNTGELFF.

CDR3 region: CASSYALAGIYEQYF. The CDR3 DNA reads as TGTGCCAGCAGTTACGCCCTAGCGGGGATCTACGAGCAGTACTTC. The rearrangement joins TRBV6-6 to TRBJ2-7; 9 bases align to TRBD2. Germline V gene lookup returns CDR1 MNHNY and CDR2 SVGAGI (reference sequence). Trimming removed 2 bases from V and 3 bases from J; junction bases left unmatched: 5. The CDR3 has 15 amino acids.

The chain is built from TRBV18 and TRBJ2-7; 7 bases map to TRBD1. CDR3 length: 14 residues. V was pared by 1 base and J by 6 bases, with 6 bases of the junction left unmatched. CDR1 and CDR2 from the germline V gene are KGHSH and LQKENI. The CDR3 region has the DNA TGTGCCAGCTCACCACTCAGGGGGAAGGGCGAGCAGTACTTC. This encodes CASSPLRGKGEQYF.

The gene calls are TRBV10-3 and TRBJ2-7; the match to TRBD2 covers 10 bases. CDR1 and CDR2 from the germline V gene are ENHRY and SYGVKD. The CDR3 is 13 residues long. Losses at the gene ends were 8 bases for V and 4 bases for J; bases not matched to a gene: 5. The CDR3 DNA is TGTGCCATCGGGGATAGCGGGAGGTACGAGCAGTACTTC. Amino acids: CAIGDSGRYEQYF.

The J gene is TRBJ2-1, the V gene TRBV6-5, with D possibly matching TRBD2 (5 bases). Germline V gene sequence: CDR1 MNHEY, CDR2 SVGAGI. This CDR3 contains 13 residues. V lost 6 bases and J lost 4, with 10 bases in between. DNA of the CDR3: TGTGCCAGCAGCGCTACTAGGTACAATGAGCAGTTCTTC. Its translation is CASSATRYNEQFF.

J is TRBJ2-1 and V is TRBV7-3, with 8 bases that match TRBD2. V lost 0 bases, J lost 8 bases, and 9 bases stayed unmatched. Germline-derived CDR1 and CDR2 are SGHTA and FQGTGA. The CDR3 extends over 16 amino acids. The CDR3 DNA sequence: TGTGCCAGCAGCTTAACGAACAGCGGGAGTCTAGATGAGCAGTTCTTC. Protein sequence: CASSLTNSGSLDEQFF.

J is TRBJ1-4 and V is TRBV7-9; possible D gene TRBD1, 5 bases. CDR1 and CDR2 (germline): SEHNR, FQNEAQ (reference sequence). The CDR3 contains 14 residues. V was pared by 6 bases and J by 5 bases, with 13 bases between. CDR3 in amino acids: CASSSGRENEKLFF. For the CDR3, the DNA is TGTGCCAGCAGTTCGGGACGGGAGAATGAAAAACTGTTTTTT.

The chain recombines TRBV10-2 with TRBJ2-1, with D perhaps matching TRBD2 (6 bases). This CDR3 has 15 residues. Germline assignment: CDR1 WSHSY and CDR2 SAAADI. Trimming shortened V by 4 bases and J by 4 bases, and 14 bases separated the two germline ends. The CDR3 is CASSGGSGLYNEQFF. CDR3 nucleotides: TGCGCCAGCAGTGGTGGTAGCGGCTTATACAATGAGCAGTTCTTC.

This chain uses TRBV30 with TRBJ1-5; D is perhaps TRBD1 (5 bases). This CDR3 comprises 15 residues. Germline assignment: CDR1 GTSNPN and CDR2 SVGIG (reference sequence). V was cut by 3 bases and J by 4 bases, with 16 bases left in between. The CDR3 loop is CAWSQGAGRNQPQHF. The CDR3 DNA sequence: TGTGCCTGGAGCCAAGGTGCAGGGCGGAATCAGCCCCAGCATTTT.

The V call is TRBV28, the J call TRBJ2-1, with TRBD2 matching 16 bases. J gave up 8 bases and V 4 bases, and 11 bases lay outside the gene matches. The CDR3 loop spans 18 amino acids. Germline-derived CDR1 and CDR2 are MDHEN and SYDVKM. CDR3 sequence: CASSSVGTSGRAKDEQFF. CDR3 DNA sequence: TGTGCCAGCAGTTCTGTTGGGACTAGCGGGAGGGCCAAAGATGAGCAGTTCTTC.

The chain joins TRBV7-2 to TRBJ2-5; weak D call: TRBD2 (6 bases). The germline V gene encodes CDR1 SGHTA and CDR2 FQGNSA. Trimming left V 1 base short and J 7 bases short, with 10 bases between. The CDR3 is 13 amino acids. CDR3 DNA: TGTGCCAGCAGCTTAGAGTCGGGGGTGACCCAGTACTTC. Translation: CASSLESGVTQYF.

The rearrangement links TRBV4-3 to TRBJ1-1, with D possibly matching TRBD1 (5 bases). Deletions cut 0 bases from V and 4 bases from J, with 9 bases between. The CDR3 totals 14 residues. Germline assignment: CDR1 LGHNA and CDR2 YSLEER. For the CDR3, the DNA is TGCGCCAGCAGCCAAGAGGGGCGAAGCACTGAAGCTTTCTTT. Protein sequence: CASSQEGRSTEAFF.

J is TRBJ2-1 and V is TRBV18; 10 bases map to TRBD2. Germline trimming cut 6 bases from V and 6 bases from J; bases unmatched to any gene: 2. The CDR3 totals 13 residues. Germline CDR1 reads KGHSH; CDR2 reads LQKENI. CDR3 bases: TGTGCCAGCTCCCAGCGGGGGGGCAATGAGCAGTTCTTC. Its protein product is CASSQRGGNEQFF. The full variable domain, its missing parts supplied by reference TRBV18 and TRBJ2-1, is NAGVMQNPRHLVRRRGQEARLRCSPMKGHSHVYWYRQLPEEGLKFMVYLQKENIIDESGMPKERFSAEFPKEGPSILRIQQVVRGDSAAYFCASSQRGGNEQFFGPGTRLTVL.

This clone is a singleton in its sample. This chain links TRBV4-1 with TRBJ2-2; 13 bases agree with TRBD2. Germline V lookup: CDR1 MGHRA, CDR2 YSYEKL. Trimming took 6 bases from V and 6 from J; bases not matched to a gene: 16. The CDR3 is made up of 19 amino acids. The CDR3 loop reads CASRAVTSGRDERAGELFF. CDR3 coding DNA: TGCGCCAGCAGAGCGGTCACTAGCGGGAGGGATGAGCGGGCCGGGGAGCTGTTTTTT.

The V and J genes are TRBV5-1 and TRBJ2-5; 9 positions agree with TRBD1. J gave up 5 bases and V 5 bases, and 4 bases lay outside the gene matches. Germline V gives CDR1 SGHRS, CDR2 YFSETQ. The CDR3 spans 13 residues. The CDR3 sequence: CASRQGAGETQYF. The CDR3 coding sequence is TGCGCCAGCAGACAGGGGGCCGGGGAGACCCAGTACTTC.

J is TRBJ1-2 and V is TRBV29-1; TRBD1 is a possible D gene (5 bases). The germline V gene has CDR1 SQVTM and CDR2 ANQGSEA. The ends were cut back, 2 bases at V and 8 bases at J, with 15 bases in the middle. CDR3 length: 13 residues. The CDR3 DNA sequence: TGCAGCGTTGAATTCTCAGGGTACTGGGGCTACACCTTC. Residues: CSVEFSGYWGYTF.

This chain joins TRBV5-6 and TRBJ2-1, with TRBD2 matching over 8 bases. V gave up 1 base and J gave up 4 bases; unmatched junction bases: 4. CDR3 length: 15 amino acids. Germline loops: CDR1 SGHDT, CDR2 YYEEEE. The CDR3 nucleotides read TGTGCCAGCAGCTTGTATGGGACTAGGTACAATGAGCAGTTCTTC. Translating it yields CASSLYGTRYNEQFF.

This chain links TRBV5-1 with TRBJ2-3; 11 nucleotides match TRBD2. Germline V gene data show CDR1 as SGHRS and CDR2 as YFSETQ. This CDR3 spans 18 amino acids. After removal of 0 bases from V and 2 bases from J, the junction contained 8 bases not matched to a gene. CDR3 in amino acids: CASSLATLAGGVTDTQYF. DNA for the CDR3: TGCGCCAGCAGCTTGGCCACTCTAGCGGGAGGTGTCACAGATACGCAGTATTTT.

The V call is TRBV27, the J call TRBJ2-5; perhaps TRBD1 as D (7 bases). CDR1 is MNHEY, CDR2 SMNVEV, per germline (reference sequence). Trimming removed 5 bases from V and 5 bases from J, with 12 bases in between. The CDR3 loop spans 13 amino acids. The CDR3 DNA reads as TGTGCCAGCAGTGTCAGGGGGGTGGAGACCCAGTACTTC. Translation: CASSVRGVETQYF.

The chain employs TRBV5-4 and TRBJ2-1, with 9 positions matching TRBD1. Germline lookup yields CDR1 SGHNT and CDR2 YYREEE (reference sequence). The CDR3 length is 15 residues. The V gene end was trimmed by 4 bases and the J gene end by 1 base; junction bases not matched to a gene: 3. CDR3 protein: CASSGGQGSYNEQFF. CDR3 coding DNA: TGTGCCAGCAGCGGGGGACAGGGTTCCTACAATGAGCAGTTCTTC.

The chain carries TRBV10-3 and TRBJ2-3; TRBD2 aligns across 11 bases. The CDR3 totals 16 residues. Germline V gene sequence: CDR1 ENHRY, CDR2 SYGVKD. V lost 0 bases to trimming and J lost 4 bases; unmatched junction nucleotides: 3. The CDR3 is CAISESLAGVPDTQYF. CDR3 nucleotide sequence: TGTGCCATCAGTGAGTCACTAGCGGGAGTACCAGATACGCAGTATTTT.

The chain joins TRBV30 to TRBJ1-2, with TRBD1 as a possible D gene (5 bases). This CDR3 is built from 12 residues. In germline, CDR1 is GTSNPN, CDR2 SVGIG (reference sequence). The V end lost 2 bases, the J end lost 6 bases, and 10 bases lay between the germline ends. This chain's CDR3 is CAWSSQGDGYTF. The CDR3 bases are TGTGCCTGGAGTAGCCAGGGTGATGGCTACACCTTC.

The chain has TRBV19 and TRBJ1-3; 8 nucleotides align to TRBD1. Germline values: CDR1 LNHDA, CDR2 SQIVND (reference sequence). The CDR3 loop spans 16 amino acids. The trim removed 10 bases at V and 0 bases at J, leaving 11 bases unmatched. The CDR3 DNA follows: TGTGCCACATCCGACCCAGGGGGCGCCTCTGGAAACACCATATATTTT. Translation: CATSDPGGASGNTIYF.